This T cell receptor beta chain was found in a study of cytomegalovirus exposure and HLA in healthy donors (dated by TCRdb to about 2017). Looking at the study overall: An earlier analysis of about 530 of the donors reported 250 to 300 Gb of sequence data and around 100 million unique TCR beta sequences obtained from approximately 180 million T cells. Donor age, sex, ethnicity and CMV serostatus were compiled alongside the repertoire data. Because of strong linkage in the cohort, roughly five DR-DQ haplotypes were treated as single units for association and clustering. In addition to the first cohort of about 650 subjects, a separate validation cohort of around 110 different subjects was used. Among 398 genotyped donors of the cohort, an average of roughly 240,000 unique TCR beta nucleotide sequences were sequenced per donor, around 20% of them non-productive. Both class I and class II loci were covered by HLA typing, at four-digit resolution. The number of donors typed differed by locus, with about 620-630 for A, B, C, DRB1 and DQB1, roughly 520 for DQA1, 600 to 610 for DPA1, and some 440 for DPB1. High-throughput TCR immunosequencing, statistical association of individual TCRs with disease status, and machine learning were combined to predict cytomegalovirus infection status. About 280 gigabases of sequencing data and around 85 million unique TCR sequences made up an early release that covered roughly 670 HLA-typed donors. A later genetic analysis used genome-wide SNP genotypes for about 65% of the 666 donors, treating that subset as a discovery cohort. A later analysis re-examined previously published TCR beta repertoires from more than 550 donors and added high-resolution HLA genotyping to investigate patterns of TCR occurrence. In an earlier analysis of 587 of the donors, high-throughput TCR beta sequencing was used to judge whether each TCR beta V gene segment behaved as functional or pseudogenic. All discovery cohort repertoires had been generated using a single sequencing platform. Among the roughly 400 genotyped donors, approximately 81% belonged to the genetic ancestry cluster associated with self-reported Caucasian donors. The T cell repertoires of some 700 subjects were profiled by immunosequencing and related to cytomegalovirus serostatus. Rather than using new phenotypic data, the later analysis identified candidate immune exposures from TCR beta sequences and from how often those sequences occurred across donors. The study was designed to test whether signatures of past pathogen exposure could be identified by cataloging public T cell receptors.

Here is what the overall study found, with its caveats: Sequencing depth was assumed to be roughly uniform across donors in the presence/absence analyses, though that assumption may not hold. HLA typing was unavailable for some donors at each locus, so association tests used only the typed subset. In a later analysis, HLA-associated TCR beta chains showed more clonal expansion and lower generation probabilities than non-associated chains that were equally common. In a later genetic analysis, fewer N-insertions in productive TCRs were reported among donors in an Asian-associated ancestry cluster than the roughly 700-donor mean. An earlier analysis of some 560 of the donors showed that most TCR beta V segments appeared in productive rearrangements either about 87% or about 30% of the time, which broadly matched IMGT annotations. According to a later analysis, TCR association rates differed among HLA loci, with DRB1 alleles showing the most associated TCRs and HLA-C alleles showing the fewest. A later analysis reported that several top co-occurrence clusters appeared linked to parvovirus B19, influenza, CMV and Epstein-Barr virus. A later analysis associated about 17,000 TCR beta sequences with specific HLA alleles at a false discovery rate of 0.05. In this cohort, only TCR beta chains were sequenced, and detectable features were limited by the absence of alpha or paired-chain data. Linkage disequilibrium might explain the correlated functional status among segregating V segments, but an unknown experimental factor could not be ruled out. The study gave a list of about 170 TCR beta chains associated with cytomegalovirus. In vitro tests confirmed that a few of the cytomegalovirus-associated TCR beta chains recognize cytomegalovirus antigens. Most TCR sequences were seen in very few donors, while some public TCRs were found in many individuals. V-gene and J-gene trimming of TCR beta chains was associated with a missense DCLRE1C variant in a later genetic analysis, and the association was replicated in an independent cohort. The only immune exposure information available for the cohort was CMV serostatus. A cluster of highly shared sequence variants was judged likely to be a technical artifact of the sequencing pipeline. The authors suggested that the approach could potentially be generalized to other disease states and immunological phenotypes. Strong co-occurrence of HLA alleles, especially DR and DQ, made assigning TCR associations to individual alleles difficult. According to a later analysis, most CMV-associated TCR beta chains appeared to be HLA-restricted, and the HLA associations seemed to be driven largely by CMV exposure. A further reported finding was that TCR beta sequences accurately predicted the HLA-A and HLA-B alleles for most subjects in the first cohort. The classifier was reported to diagnose cytomegalovirus status with high specificity and sensitivity in both the original cohort and the validation cohort. Fewer than 20 rarely observed V segments, including chromosome 9 orphons, were excluded from the earlier analysis of several hundred of the donors because counts were too low. The 87-base-pair reads could not distinguish some IMGT-functional V segments, including TRBV6-2 and TRBV6-3, so those segments were excluded.

Library preparation was by the immunoSEQ multiplex PCR assay. For the multiplex PCR, a mixture combining 60 forward primers for TCR Vbeta segments and 13 reverse primers for TCR Jbeta segments was used. Amplification of the CDR3 region of rearranged TCR beta genes was performed with a multiplex PCR assay on genomic DNA. On the Illumina HiSeq System, the amplified TCR beta libraries were sequenced as 87-base-pair reads. The original pipeline was this. A later analysis counted about 80 million unique TCR beta chains across the 666 repertoires, and 10 million to 12 million of these chains were shared by at least two donors. To remove PCR and sequencing errors, raw reads were error-corrected and collapsed into unique sequences using a nearest-neighbor algorithm that merged closely related sequences. V, D and J gene segments were assigned by aligning CDR3 sequences to IMGT reference sequences. Each retained sequence needed at least a six-nucleotide match to both a V gene segment and a J gene segment. Rearrangements were classified as productive when the CDR3 lacked stop codons and remained in frame with V and J, and all other rearrangements were classified as non-productive. Following IMGT convention, CDR3 was defined as the stretch from the second conserved V-encoded cysteine to the conserved J-encoded phenylalanine. Sequences without an unambiguous match to a single V gene segment were excluded from the earlier analysis of approximately 560 of the donors. In an earlier analysis of almost 600 of the donors, a V segment was called functional when productive rearrangements were above 56.7%, and segregating when the standard deviation between donors exceeded 5%. A statistical classification framework was built to diagnose cytomegalovirus status from the catalog of TCR beta chain sequences. V and J gene assignment, in a later analysis, came from comparing TCR nucleotide sequences with IMGT/GENE-DB human TR gene sequences. The TCRdist pipeline was used in a later analysis to assign CDR3 sequences and most-parsimonious VDJ recombination scenarios. In a later analysis, each TCR beta chain was defined by its CDR3 amino acid sequence together with its V-gene family, and reads lacking a unique V-gene family were excluded. In a later analysis, 500 to 650 highly shared, low-generation-probability nucleotide sequences were removed to address suspected cross-contamination and a sequencing artifact. In a later analysis, a clonal expansion index was calculated for each public chain from normalized within-repertoire ranks of inferred template counts. Generation probabilities in a later analysis came from a VDJ recombination model fitted to out-of-frame rearrangements, and those results were checked against IGoR. In a later analysis, hypergeometric tests were used to score TCR-TCR, TCR-HLA and TCR-CMV co-occurrence, with a repertoire-size bias correction applied to TCR pairs. In a later analysis, false discovery rates were estimated by permuting HLA or CMV assignments 20 times. In a later analysis, co-occurring TCRs were grouped using DBSCAN, and TCRdist sequence similarity was added for clustering within HLA-allele-positive subsets. Repertoires with fewer than 30,000 or more than 120,000 public chains, plus five repertoires with anomalous nucleotide sharing, were excluded from co-occurrence clustering. Not all clones reach the TCRdb copy of this immuneACCESS table, which keeps in-frame sequences only. Checked studies attribute under half of the gap to unresolved V genes and leave the rest unexplained. The V and J calls and clone size come from that table; D and trimming were worked out from the DNA. This specimen's table enumerates about 58,000 clones. Together, the top ten hold less than 2.5% of the sample.

On this clone: It has no known antigen specificity. Lacking the conserved final phenylalanine or tryptophan, this CDR3 likely reflects a read error. The DNA is omitted, as the CDR3 cannot be located on it reliably, and the CDR3 follows TCRdb's listing.

CDR1 and CDR2 (DFQATT, SNEGSKA) derive from the germline V gene (reference sequence). The CDR3 sequence runs 11 residues, both termini included. In total, approximately 610 healthy bone marrow donors made up the cohort. Cohort members were all nominally healthy when sampled, although unrecorded immune exposures were likely present. The donor tested CMV seronegative, placing the donor among the approximately 400 seronegative members of the cohort. A peripheral blood sample was provided by each donor, and peripheral blood mononuclear cells were used for TCR beta sequencing. Genomic DNA was extracted from the blood cell samples with the Qiagen DNeasy Blood Extraction Kit.

This clonotype was obtained from a woman aged 18-35 years in good health and CMV-seronegative. The specimen was PBMCs. The chain uses TRBV20-1 and TRBJ1-2; no DNA check was done on the table's D call, TRBD1. The CDR3 reads as follows: CSARDGGPPVL.